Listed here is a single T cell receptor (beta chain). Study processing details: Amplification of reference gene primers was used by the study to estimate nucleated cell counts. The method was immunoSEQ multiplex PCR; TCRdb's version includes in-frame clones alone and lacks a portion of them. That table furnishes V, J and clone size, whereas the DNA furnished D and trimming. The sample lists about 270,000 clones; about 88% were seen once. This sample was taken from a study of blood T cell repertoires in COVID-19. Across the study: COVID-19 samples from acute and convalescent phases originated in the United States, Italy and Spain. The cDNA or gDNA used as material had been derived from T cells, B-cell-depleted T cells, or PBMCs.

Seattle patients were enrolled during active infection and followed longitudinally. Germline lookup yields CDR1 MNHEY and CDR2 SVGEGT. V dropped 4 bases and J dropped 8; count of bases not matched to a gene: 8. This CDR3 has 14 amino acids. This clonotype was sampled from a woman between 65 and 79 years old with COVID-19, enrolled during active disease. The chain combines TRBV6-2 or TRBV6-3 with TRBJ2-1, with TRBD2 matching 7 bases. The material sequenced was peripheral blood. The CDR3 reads CASSSPSGVDEQFF. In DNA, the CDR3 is TGTGCCAGCAGTTCCCCGAGCGGGGTCGATGAGCAGTTCTTC.